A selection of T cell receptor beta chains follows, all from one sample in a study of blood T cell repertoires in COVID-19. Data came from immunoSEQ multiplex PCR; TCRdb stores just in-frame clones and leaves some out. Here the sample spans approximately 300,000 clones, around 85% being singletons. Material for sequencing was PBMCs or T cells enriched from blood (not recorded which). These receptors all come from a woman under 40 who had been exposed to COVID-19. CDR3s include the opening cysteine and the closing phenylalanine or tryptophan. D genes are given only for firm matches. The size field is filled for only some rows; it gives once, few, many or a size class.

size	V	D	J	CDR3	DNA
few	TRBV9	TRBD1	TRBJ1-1	CASGGTGVTEAFF	TGTGCCAGCGGCGGGACAGGTGTGACTGAAGCTTTCTTT
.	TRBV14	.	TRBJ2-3	CASSRLGGGQDTQYF	TGTGCCAGCAGCCGATTGGGAGGAGGCCAAGATACGCAGTATTTT
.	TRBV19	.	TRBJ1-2	CASSVQGPGNYGYTF	TGTGCCAGTAGCGTACAGGGCCCGGGGAATTATGGCTACACCTTC
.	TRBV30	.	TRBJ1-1	CAWSRTDEAFF	TGTGCCTGGTCCCGGACAGATGAAGCTTTCTTT
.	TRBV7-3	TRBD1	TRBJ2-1	CASSLRTGVDYNEQFF	TGTGCCAGCAGCTTAAGGACAGGGGTGGACTACAATGAGCAGTTCTTC
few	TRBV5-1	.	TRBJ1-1	CASSLDLAGFLNTEAFF	TGCGCCAGCAGCTTGGATCTGGCAGGCTTTCTTAACACTGAAGCTTTCTTT
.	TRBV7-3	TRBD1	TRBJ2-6	CASSVSGQGAGAGANVLTF	TGTGCCAGCAGCGTCTCGGGACAGGGGGCGGGCGCTGGGGCCAACGTCCTGACTTTC
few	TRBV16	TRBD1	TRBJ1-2	CASSQSRTGVDYGYTF	TGTGCCAGCAGCCAAAGTCGGACAGGGGTGGACTATGGCTACACCTTC
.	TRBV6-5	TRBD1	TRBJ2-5	CASSQGQGRETQYF	TGTGCCAGCAGTCAGGGACAGGGGAGAGAGACCCAGTACTTC
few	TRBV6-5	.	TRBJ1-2	CASRQGPYGYTF	TGTGCCAGCAGACAGGGTCCCTATGGCTACACCTTC
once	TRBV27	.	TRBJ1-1	CASSPAFWEIRDTEAFF	TGTGCCAGCAGTCCGGCCTTTTGGGAGATTCGCGACACTGAAGCTTTCTTT
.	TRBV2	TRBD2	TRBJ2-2	CASSESSGYTGELFF	TGTGCCAGCAGTGAATCTAGCGGGTACACCGGGGAGCTGTTTTTT
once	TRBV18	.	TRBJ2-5	CASSPPAPLQETQYF	TGTGCCAGCTCACCTCCCGCCCCACTCCAAGAGACCCAGTACTTC
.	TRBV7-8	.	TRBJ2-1	CASSSQSRGAVNEQFF	TGTGCCAGCAGCTCTCAAAGCCGGGGGGCGGTAAATGAGCAGTTCTTC
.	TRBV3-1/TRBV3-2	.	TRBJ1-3	CASSQVPLEDTIYF	TGTGCCAGCAGCCAAGTACCTTTGGAGGACACCATATATTTT
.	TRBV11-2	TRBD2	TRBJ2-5	CASRAEGLAGVLETQYF	TGTGCCAGCAGGGCTGAGGGACTAGCGGGAGTGTTAGAGACCCAGTACTTC
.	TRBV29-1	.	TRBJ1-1	CSVDPDRYTEAFF	TGCAGCGTTGATCCCGACAGGTACACTGAAGCTTTCTTT
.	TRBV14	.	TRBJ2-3	CASSQDLLDTQYF	TGTGCCAGCAGCCAAGATCTATTGGATACGCAGTATTTT
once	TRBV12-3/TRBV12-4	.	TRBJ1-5	CASSWGGPQHF	TGTGCCAGCAGTTGGGGGGGGCCCCAGCATTTT
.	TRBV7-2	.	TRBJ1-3	CASSLASVGRSGNTIYF	TGTGCCAGCAGCTTAGCTAGCGTCGGCCGCTCTGGAAACACCATATATTTT
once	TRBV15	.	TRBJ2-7	CATSRAQTEQYF	TGTGCCACCAGCAGAGCACAGACCGAGCAGTACTTC
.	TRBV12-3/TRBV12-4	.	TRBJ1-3	CARYRSTGNTIYF	TGTGCCAGATACAGGTCCACTGGAAACACCATATATTTT
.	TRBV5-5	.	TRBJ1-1	CASSLLGDTEAFF	TGTGCCAGCAGCCTTTTAGGGGACACTGAAGCTTTCTTT
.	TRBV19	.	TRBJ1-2	CASSMTDRPAYGYTF	TGTGCCAGTAGTATGACCGACAGGCCCGCCTATGGCTACACCTTC
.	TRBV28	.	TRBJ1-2	CASVGAGYGYTF	TGTGCCAGCGTAGGGGCCGGCTATGGCTACACCTTC
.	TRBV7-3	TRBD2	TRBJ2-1	CASRENGGVNNEQFF	TGTGCCAGCAGAGAAAACGGGGGGGTCAACAATGAGCAGTTCTTC
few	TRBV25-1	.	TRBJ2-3	CASTVTGSTDTQYF	TGTGCCAGCACCGTGACAGGCAGCACAGATACGCAGTATTTT
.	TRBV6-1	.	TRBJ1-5	CASSERGQPQHF	TGTGCCAGCAGTGAGAGGGGGCAGCCCCAGCATTTT
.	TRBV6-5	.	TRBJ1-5	CASRDPGNGPQHF	TGTGCCAGCAGGGACCCCGGGAATGGGCCCCAGCATTTT
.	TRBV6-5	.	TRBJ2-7	CASSPRQSYEQYF	TGTGCCAGCAGTCCTAGACAGAGCTACGAGCAGTACTTC
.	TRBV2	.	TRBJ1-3	CASSTRGGTGNTIYF	TGTGCCAGCAGCACCCGGGGGGGAACTGGAAACACCATATATTTT
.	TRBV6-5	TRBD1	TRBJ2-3	CASNPLQGAADTQYF	TGTGCCAGCAACCCGCTACAGGGGGCTGCAGATACGCAGTATTTT
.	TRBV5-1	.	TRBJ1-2	CASSPRPGDGYTF	TGCGCCAGCAGCCCTCGCCCAGGGGATGGCTACACCTTC
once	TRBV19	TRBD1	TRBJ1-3	CASTTGTGGGGNTIYF	TGTGCCAGCACTACCGGGACAGGGGGCGGAGGAAACACCATATATTTT
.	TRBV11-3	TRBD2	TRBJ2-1	CASSYISGSPNNEQFF	TGTGCCAGCAGCTATATTAGCGGGAGCCCCAACAATGAGCAGTTCTTC
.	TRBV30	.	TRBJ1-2	CAWRGGSSFNYGYTF	TGTGCCTGGAGAGGGGGATCAAGTTTCAACTATGGCTACACCTTC
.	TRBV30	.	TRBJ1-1	CAWRYGYTEAFF	TGTGCCTGGAGGTACGGTTACACTGAAGCTTTCTTT
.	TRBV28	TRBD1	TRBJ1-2	CASTIGTGNENGYTF	TGTGCCAGCACAATAGGGACAGGGAATGAGAATGGCTACACCTTC
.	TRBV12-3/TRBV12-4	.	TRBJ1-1	CASSSDGNTEAFF	TGTGCCAGCAGTAGCGACGGAAACACTGAAGCTTTCTTT
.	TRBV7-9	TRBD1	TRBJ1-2	CASSWGQGIGYTF	TGTGCCAGCAGCTGGGGACAGGGGATTGGCTACACCTTC
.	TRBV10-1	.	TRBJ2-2	CASSTRNTGELFF	TGCGCCAGCTCAACCAGGAATACCGGGGAGCTGTTTTTT
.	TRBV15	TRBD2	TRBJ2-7	CATSFRAGGDEQYF	TGTGCCACCAGCTTCCGAGCGGGGGGAGACGAGCAGTACTTC
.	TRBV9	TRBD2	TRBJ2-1	CASSSRAGGNTYNEQFF	TGTGCCAGCAGCTCCCGAGCGGGAGGTAATACCTACAATGAGCAGTTCTTC
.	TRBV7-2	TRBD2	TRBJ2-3	CASSPPTGGRYTQYF	TGTGCCAGCAGCCCACCAACGGGGGGGCGGTATACGCAGTATTTT